This T cell receptor beta chain was obtained from a study of blood T cell repertoires in COVID-19. There are 15 residues in the CDR3. Germline CDR1 reads MNHEY; CDR2 reads SMNVEV (reference sequence). The junction had 5 bases not matched to a gene; V was cut back by 1 base and J by 6 bases. This clone has a single count. Method: immunoSEQ multiplex PCR; TCRdb's copy keeps in-frame clones and lacks some. This sample carries approximately 170,000 clones, 70% to 90% of them seen once, and the ten largest clones take around 2%. The sample consisted of peripheral blood. V and J are TRBV27 and TRBJ2-7; 11 nucleotides agree with TRBD2. The clonotype comes from a man over 45 who had recovered from COVID-19. The CDR3 loop is CASSLLAGGPSEQYF. For the CDR3, the DNA is TGTGCCAGCAGTTTATTAGCGGGGGGGCCAAGCGAGCAGTACTTC.